These 32 T cell receptor beta chains share one sample of origin, sequenced in a study of cytomegalovirus exposure and HLA in healthy donors. The PCR ran on 60 Vbeta and 13 Jbeta primers. Assay used: immunoSEQ multiplex PCR; TCRdb lists only in-frame clones, some missing. Among under 250,000 clones listed, about 80% were seen once. The sample taken for sequencing was PBMCs. These receptors originate from a woman younger than 45 in good health and CMV-seropositive.

This clone is medium-sized. The chain couples TRBV7-8 to TRBJ2-6; the match to TRBD1 covers 8 bases. The trim removed 1 base at V and 0 bases at J, leaving 11 bases unmatched. Per the germline V gene, CDR1 is SGHVS and CDR2 is FQNEAQ. The CDR3 has 20 amino acids. The CDR3 DNA reads TGTGCCAGCAGCTTAGATATCTGGGACAGGAGAACCTCTGGGGCCAACGTCCTGACTTTC. It translates to CASSLDIWDRRTSGANVLTF.

The V call is TRBV21-1, the J call TRBJ1-3. TRBV21-1 is a pseudogene segment. This CDR3 region has 18 residues. The CDR3, as DNA: TGTGCCAGCAGCAAAGTCCAAACGACGGACTGCTCTGGAAACACCATATATTTT. Protein sequence: CASSKVQTTDCSGNTIYF.

The CDR3 sequence is CASSLVSSATYEQYF. The CDR3 DNA follows: TGTGCCAGCAGCTTGGTGTCTAGTGCTACCTACGAGCAGTACTTC. The chain couples TRBV5-6 to TRBJ2-7; D unresolved. Germline V lookup: CDR1 SGHDT, CDR2 YYEEEE. V was clipped by 0 bases and J by 2 bases, with 12 bases between them. The CDR3 runs 15 residues.

This clone was counted only a few times. The chain is built from TRBV19 and TRBJ2-1, with TRBD1 as a possible D gene (8 bases). This CDR3 is built from 14 residues. V was pared by 6 bases and J by 6 bases, with 15 bases between. Germline lookup yields CDR1 LNHDA and CDR2 SQIVND (reference sequence). The CDR3, as DNA: TGTGCCAGTAGACAGGGGGGGCAGGGCAATGAGCAGTTCTTC. This translates into CASRQGGQGNEQFF.

This clone was recorded once. This chain uses TRBV29-1 with TRBJ2-5; tentatively, D is TRBD1 (5 bases). The germline gives CDR1 SQVTM, CDR2 ANQGSEA. The CDR3 loop spans 13 amino acids. V lost 4 bases, J lost 5 bases, and 14 bases lay in between. The CDR3 bases are TGCAGCGTTGCGGTAGGGGTTGGGGAGACCCAGTACTTC. Amino acids: CSVAVGVGETQYF.

This chain uses TRBV30 with TRBJ2-1; no clear D. The CDR3 consists of 13 residues. Trimming pared 2 bases from V and 6 bases from J, leaving 11 bases between. Germline V CDR1 and CDR2: GTSNPN, SVGIG (reference sequence). CDR3 sequence: CAWSYLPGNEQFF. As DNA, the CDR3 is TGTGCCTGGAGTTATTTACCCGGCAATGAGCAGTTCTTC.

The V gene is TRBV7-8, the J gene TRBJ2-2, with TRBD2 as a possible D gene (5 bases). Germline CDR1 and CDR2: SGHVS and FQNEAQ. This CDR3 has 16 amino acids. V was cut by 5 bases and J by 8 bases, with 21 bases left in between. The CDR3 loop reads CASSRIVGRGLGELFF. The CDR3 bases are TGTGCCAGCAGCCGCATCGTGGGGAGAGGGTTAGGGGAGCTGTTTTTT.

V usage is TRBV16 and J usage is TRBJ2-1; the match to TRBD1 covers 7 bases. The CDR3 covers 17 residues. Looked up from germline, CDR1 is KGHSY and CDR2 is FQNENV. V was pared by 4 bases and J by 3 bases, with 12 bases of the junction left unmatched. For the CDR3, the DNA is TGTGCCAGCAGCCGGGACAGCAATCCGGCTAACTACAATGAGCAGTTCTTC. It codes for CASSRDSNPANYNEQFF.

The J gene is TRBJ2-1, the V gene TRBV7-8; 8 bases map to TRBD2. The germline gives CDR1 SGHVS, CDR2 FQNEAQ. J lost 4 bases, V lost 4 bases, and 18 bases had no gene match. This CDR3 comprises 19 residues. As DNA, the CDR3 is TGTGCCAGCAGCTCCGGGACGAGCGGGAGTTTAAGGTTGTACAATGAGCAGTTCTTC. As protein: CASSSGTSGSLRLYNEQFF.

This chain joins TRBV6-1 and TRBJ1-4; D ambiguous. Germline loops: CDR1 MNHNS, CDR2 SASEGT. This CDR3 contains 18 residues. Trimming shortened V by 2 bases and J by 2 bases, and 18 bases separated the two germline ends. This CDR3 reads CASSELTDPWSTNEKLFF. Here the CDR3 DNA reads TGTGCCAGCAGTGAATTAACAGACCCCTGGTCGACTAATGAAAAACTGTTTTTT.

The chain has TRBV29-1 and TRBJ2-7, with 7 bases matching TRBD1. V was pared by 2 bases and J by 9 bases, with 7 bases of the junction left unmatched. Germline CDR1 reads SQVTM; CDR2 reads ANQGSEA. There are 12 residues in the CDR3. CDR3 residues: CSVERERTGQYF. CDR3 DNA: TGCAGCGTTGAAAGAGAGCGGACAGGGCAGTACTTC.

This chain links TRBV11-2 with TRBJ1-1; D may be TRBD1 (6 bases). This CDR3 has 15 residues. The germline gives CDR1 SGHAT, CDR2 FQNNGV. V lost 1 base, J lost 1 base, and 10 bases lay in between. CDR3 DNA sequence: TGTGCCAGCAGCTTAGTGGGACATTCGAACACTGAAGCTTTCTTT. Its translation: CASSLVGHSNTEAFF.

The chain links TRBV4-2 to TRBJ1-5; no reliable D call. Germline CDR1 and CDR2: LGHNA and YNFKEQ. This CDR3 contains 15 residues. V lost 0 bases to trimming and J lost 0 bases, with 6 bases between them. In nucleotides, the CDR3 is TGTGCCAGCAGCCAAGATACGCGTAGCAATCAGCCCCAGCATTTT. Translating it yields CASSQDTRSNQPQHF.

Only a few counts were recorded for this clone. The genes are TRBV9 and TRBJ1-1; no definite D call. Trimming stripped 0 bases from V and 1 base from J, with 13 bases between. The CDR3 sequence is 16 residues long. Germline V CDR1 and CDR2: SGDLS, YYNGEE. The DNA for the CDR3 is TGTGCCAGCAGCGTAGGAGGAAAGGTCCCGAACACTGAAGCTTTCTTT. Translation gives CASSVGGKVPNTEAFF.

J is TRBJ2-4 and V is TRBV11-2; TRBD1 agrees at 7 bases. From germline, CDR1 is SGHAT and CDR2 FQNNGV. V was pared by 6 bases and J by 7 bases, with 6 bases of the junction left unmatched. The CDR3 has 13 residues. CDR3 protein: CASSFGTENIQYF. The CDR3 bases are TGTGCCAGCAGTTTTGGGACAGAGAACATTCAGTACTTC.

The chain uses TRBV4-3 and TRBJ2-4; TRBD1 might be the D (6 bases). This CDR3 spans 15 amino acids. CDR1 is LGHNA and CDR2 is YSLEER in the germline V gene. Trimming removed 0 bases from V and 8 bases from J, with 14 bases in between. This CDR3 is CASSQDWAGEDIQYF. The DNA of the CDR3 is TGCGCCAGCAGCCAAGATTGGGCAGGGGAAGACATTCAGTACTTC.

The chain joins TRBV7-6 to TRBJ1-1, with a tentative D call TRBD1 (5 bases). The length of the CDR3 is 17 residues. The germline CDR1 and CDR2 sequences are SGHVS and FNYEAQ. The V end was cut by 1 base, the J end by 2 bases, with 17 bases between. CDR3: CASSLGATVGRNTEAFF. The CDR3 bases are TGTGCCAGCAGCTTAGGGGCGACAGTCGGGAGAAACACTGAAGCTTTCTTT.

The chain joins TRBV4-2 to TRBJ2-4, with D hard to call. V lost 1 base and J lost 4, with 8 bases in between. This CDR3 spans 14 amino acids. The germline V gene encodes CDR1 LGHNA and CDR2 YNFKEQ. The CDR3 bases are TGTGCCAGCAGCCAAGGAGATGCAAAAAACATTCAGTACTTC. Its protein is CASSQGDAKNIQYF.

The CDR3 sequence: CASRSSGNTIYF. CDR3 nucleotides: TGCGCCAGCAGGAGCTCTGGAAACACCATATATTTT. The chain has TRBV4-1 and TRBJ1-3; D remains unclear. The CDR3 loop spans 12 amino acids. Trimming removed 6 bases from V and 0 bases from J, with 3 bases in between. Looked up from germline, CDR1 is MGHRA and CDR2 is YSYEKL.

V gene TRBV4-1 combines with J gene TRBJ2-3; the match to TRBD2 covers 9 bases. The CDR3 spans 17 residues. Germline CDR1 is MGHRA and CDR2 is YSYEKL. The V gene end was trimmed by 0 bases and the J gene end by 9 bases; junction bases not matched to a gene: 13. The CDR3 nucleotides are TGCGCCAGCAGCCAAGACTCGGCGGCGGGAGGGAGCGTCACGCAGTATTTT. It encodes CASSQDSAAGGSVTQYF.

CDR3 in DNA: TGTGCCAGCAGCCCCGAGCCCTACTATGGCTACACCTTC. The encoded protein is CASSPEPYYGYTF. This chain joins TRBV6-6 and TRBJ1-2; D is undetermined. Germline lookup yields CDR1 MNHNY and CDR2 SVGAGI (reference sequence). Trimming took off 6 bases at V and 3 bases at J, with 11 bases between the two ends. CDR3 length equals 13 residues.

The V and J genes are TRBV9 and TRBJ2-1; a possible D gene is TRBD2 (6 bases). In germline, CDR1 is SGDLS, CDR2 YYNGEE. V lost 4 bases and J lost 4, with 15 bases in between. The CDR3 is 15 residues long. In nucleotides, the CDR3 is TGTGCCAGCAGCCCATCTGTGGCGGGGTACAATGAGCAGTTCTTC. Translated, it gives CASSPSVAGYNEQFF.

The rearrangement links TRBV15 to TRBJ1-2; D is unclear. Deletions cut 0 bases from V and 7 bases from J, with 15 bases between. Per the germline V gene, CDR1 is LNHNV and CDR2 is YYDKDF (reference sequence). The CDR3 length is 15 residues. CDR3 protein: CATSRDRLREAGYTF. CDR3 DNA sequence: TGTGCCACCAGCAGAGATCGTCTAAGGGAGGCTGGCTACACCTTC.

The chain is built from TRBV9 and TRBJ2-7; 7 nucleotides align to TRBD2. V gave up 4 bases and J gave up 1 base; unmatched junction bases: 2. Germline CDR1 SGDLS, CDR2 YYNGEE. The CDR3 runs to 13 residues. CDR3 region: CASSRGESYEQYF. DNA of the CDR3: TGTGCCAGCAGCCGGGGGGAGTCCTACGAGCAGTACTTC. Using reference TRBV9 and TRBJ2-7 for the parts outside the CDR3, the full variable domain is DSGVTQTPKHLITATGQRVTLRCSPRSGDLSVYWYQQSLDQGLQFLIQYYNGEERAKGNILERFSAQQFPDLHSELNLSSLELGDSALYFCASSRGESYEQYFGPGTRLTVT.

The chain uses TRBV5-5 and TRBJ1-2; 10 bases fit TRBD1. The CDR3 contains 14 residues. Trimming removed 4 bases from V and 5 bases from J; junction bases left unmatched: 5. Germline CDR1 SGHKS, CDR2 YYEKEE (reference sequence). The CDR3 loop reads CASSRGQGRYGYTF. CDR3 bases: TGTGCCAGCAGCCGGGGACAGGGGAGATATGGCTACACCTTC.

This clone was counted between two and nine times. The rearrangement joins TRBV5-6 to TRBJ2-5; D remains unclear. V lost 5 bases and J lost 1, with 3 bases in between. Germline V CDR1 and CDR2: SGHDT, YYEEEE. The CDR3 runs 11 residues. This CDR3 is CASSIQETQYF. The CDR3 coding sequence is TGTGCCAGCAGTATCCAAGAGACCCAGTACTTC.

The rearrangement joins TRBV9 to TRBJ2-1; D is uncertain. V lost 1 base and J lost 6, with 8 bases in between. The CDR3 extends over 13 amino acids. Germline V gene sequence: CDR1 SGDLS, CDR2 YYNGEE. In DNA form, the CDR3 reads TGTGCCAGCAGCGTAAGATCAGGCAATGAGCAGTTCTTC. It translates to CASSVRSGNEQFF.

The V and J genes are TRBV4-1 and TRBJ2-7; 13 positions match TRBD2. Trimming at V came to 5 bases and at J to 2 bases, leaving 6 bases not matched to a gene. Per germline, CDR1 MGHRA and CDR2 YSYEKL. CDR3 length: 16 residues. The CDR3 spells CASSSGLAGVPYEQYF. The CDR3 coding sequence is TGCGCCAGCAGCTCAGGACTAGCGGGAGTCCCCTACGAGCAGTACTTC.

The chain carries TRBV11-2 and TRBJ2-1; TRBD2 agrees at 7 bases. J was trimmed by 4 bases and V by 0 bases; bases with no gene match: 9. Germline-derived CDR1 and CDR2 are SGHAT and FQNNGV. CDR3 length: 17 residues. Written as DNA, the CDR3 is TGTGCCAGCAGCTTAGAAAGTGGGAGGGCCCCGTACAATGAGCAGTTCTTC. Its protein product is CASSLESGRAPYNEQFF.

CDR3: CASSLTGAQETQYF. For the CDR3, the DNA is TGTGCCAGCAGCCTGACAGGGGCCCAAGAGACCCAGTACTTC. The chain joins TRBV6-5 to TRBJ2-5; 8 bases are shared with TRBD1. V gave up 6 bases and J gave up 1 base; unmatched junction bases: 4. The CDR3 runs 14 residues. Germline V gives CDR1 MNHEY, CDR2 SVGAGI.

The chain recombines TRBV6-5 with TRBJ2-7; the match to TRBD1 covers 10 bases. CDR3 length equals 16 residues. Germline V CDR1 and CDR2: MNHEY, SVGAGI. The V segment lost 2 bases and the J segment 5 bases; nucleotides outside the gene matches: 9. DNA of the CDR3: TGTGCCAGCAGTTACCAAACCGGGACAGGGGTGAACGAGCAGTACTTC. It is translated as CASSYQTGTGVNEQYF.

This CDR3 is CSVDPTGGETQYF. In DNA form, the CDR3 reads TGCAGCGTTGACCCCACAGGGGGAGAGACCCAGTACTTC. The chain employs TRBV29-1 and TRBJ2-5, with TRBD1 identical over 8 bases. The CDR3 consists of 13 residues. The J segment lost 4 bases and the V segment lost 3 bases, leaving 4 bases of the junction unmatched. In germline, CDR1 is SQVTM, CDR2 ANQGSEA. The variable domain in full, completed from reference TRBV29-1 and TRBJ2-5, reads SAVISQKPSRDICQRGTSLTIQCQVDSQVTMMFWYRQQPGQSLTLIATANQGSEATYESGFVIDKFPISRPNLTFSTLTVSNMSPEDSSIYLCSVDPTGGETQYFGPGTRLLVL.